This TCR beta chain was identified in a study of human T cells and chemical hapten exposure. TCRdb re-called the RACE reads with MiXCR, one entry per CDR3 protein. The sample lists tens of thousands of distinct CDR3 sequences; 10% to 13% were seen once. This clonotype was recorded a few times. The time point was: patch test 1, 2 weeks after DPC sensitization. Noted treatment: therapeutic diphenylcyclopropenone sensitization with weekly scalp DPC. The V end lost 4 bases, the J end lost 7 bases, and 7 bases lay between the germline ends. Per germline, CDR1 DFQATT and CDR2 SNEGSKA (reference sequence). The CDR3 is made up of 10 amino acids.

This specimen consisted of whole blood, obtained in connection with sensitization to the hapten diphenylcyclopropenone (DPC). The chain employs TRBV20-1 and TRBJ1-2, with unresolved D. The TCR originated in a man aged 35 to 55 with alopecia areata. Some clones in this sample may be carry-over from other donors' samples. CDR3 DNA: TGCAGTGCTACAACACGTGGCTACACCTTC. Residues: CSATTRGYTF.